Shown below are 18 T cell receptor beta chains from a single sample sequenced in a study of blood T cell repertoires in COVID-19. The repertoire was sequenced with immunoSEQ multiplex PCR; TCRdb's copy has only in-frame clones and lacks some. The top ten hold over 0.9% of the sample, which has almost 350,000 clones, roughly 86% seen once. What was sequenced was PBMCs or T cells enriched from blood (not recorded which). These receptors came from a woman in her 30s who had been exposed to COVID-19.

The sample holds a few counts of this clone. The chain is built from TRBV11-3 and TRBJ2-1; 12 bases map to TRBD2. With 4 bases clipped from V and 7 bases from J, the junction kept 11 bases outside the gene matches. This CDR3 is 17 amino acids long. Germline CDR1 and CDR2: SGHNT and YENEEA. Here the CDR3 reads CASSYETWTSGINEQFF. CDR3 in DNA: TGTGCCAGCAGCTACGAGACATGGACTAGCGGGATTAATGAGCAGTTCTTC.

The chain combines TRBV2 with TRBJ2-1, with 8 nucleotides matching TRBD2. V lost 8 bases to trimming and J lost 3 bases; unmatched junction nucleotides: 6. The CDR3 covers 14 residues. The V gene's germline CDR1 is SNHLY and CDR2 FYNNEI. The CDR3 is CASLREDLYNEQFF. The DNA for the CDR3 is TGTGCCAGCCTGCGGGAGGACCTCTACAATGAGCAGTTCTTC.

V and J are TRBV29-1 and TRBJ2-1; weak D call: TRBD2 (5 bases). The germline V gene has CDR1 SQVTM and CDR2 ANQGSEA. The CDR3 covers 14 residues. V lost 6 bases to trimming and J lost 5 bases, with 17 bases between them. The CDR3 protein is CSVIYGGLHNEQFF. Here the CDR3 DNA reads TGCAGCGTCATCTACGGAGGTCTGCACAATGAGCAGTTCTTC.

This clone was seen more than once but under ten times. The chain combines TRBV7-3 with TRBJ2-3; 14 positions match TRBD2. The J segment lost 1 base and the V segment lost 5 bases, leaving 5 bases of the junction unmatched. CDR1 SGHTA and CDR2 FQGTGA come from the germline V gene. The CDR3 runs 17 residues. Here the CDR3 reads CASSETSGRAGTDTQYF. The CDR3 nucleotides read TGTGCCAGCAGCGAGACTAGCGGGAGGGCCGGCACAGATACGCAGTATTTT. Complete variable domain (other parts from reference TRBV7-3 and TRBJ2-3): GAGVSQTPSNKVTEKGKYVELRCDPISGHTALYWYRQSLGQGPEFLIYFQGTGAADDSGLPNDRFFAVRPEGSVSTLKIQRTERGDSAVYLCASSETSGRAGTDTQYFGPGTRLTVL.

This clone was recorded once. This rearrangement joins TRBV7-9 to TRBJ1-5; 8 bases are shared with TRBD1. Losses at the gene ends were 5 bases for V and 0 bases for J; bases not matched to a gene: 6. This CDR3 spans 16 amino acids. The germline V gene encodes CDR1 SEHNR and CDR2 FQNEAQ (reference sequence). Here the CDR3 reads CASSPGTGFSNQPQHF. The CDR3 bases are TGTGCCAGCAGCCCAGGGACAGGCTTTAGCAATCAGCCCCAGCATTTT.

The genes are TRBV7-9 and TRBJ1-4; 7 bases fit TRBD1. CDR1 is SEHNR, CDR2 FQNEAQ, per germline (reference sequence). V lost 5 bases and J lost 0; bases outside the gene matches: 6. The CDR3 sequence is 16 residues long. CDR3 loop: CASSHRGGSTNEKLFF. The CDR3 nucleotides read TGTGCCAGCAGCCACAGGGGAGGCTCAACTAATGAAAAACTGTTTTTT.

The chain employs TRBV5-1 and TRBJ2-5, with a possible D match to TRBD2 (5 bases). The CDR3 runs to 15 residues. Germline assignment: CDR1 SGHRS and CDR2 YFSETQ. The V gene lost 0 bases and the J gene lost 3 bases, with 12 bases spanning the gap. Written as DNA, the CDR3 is TGCGCCAGCAGCTTGGCCCCCAGCGGCGAAGAGACCCAGTACTTC. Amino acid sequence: CASSLAPSGEETQYF.

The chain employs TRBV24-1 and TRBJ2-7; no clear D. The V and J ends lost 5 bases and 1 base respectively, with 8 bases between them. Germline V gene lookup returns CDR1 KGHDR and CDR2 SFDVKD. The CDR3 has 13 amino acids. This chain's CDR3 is CATSARQSYEQYF. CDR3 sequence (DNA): TGTGCCACCAGTGCTCGACAATCCTACGAGCAGTACTTC.

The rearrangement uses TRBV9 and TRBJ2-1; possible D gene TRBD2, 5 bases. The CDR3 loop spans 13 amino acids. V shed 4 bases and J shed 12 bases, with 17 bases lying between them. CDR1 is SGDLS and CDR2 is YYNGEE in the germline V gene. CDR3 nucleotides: TGTGCCAGCAGCCCCATCGGGGAAGGCCTGCAGTTCTTC. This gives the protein CASSPIGEGLQFF.

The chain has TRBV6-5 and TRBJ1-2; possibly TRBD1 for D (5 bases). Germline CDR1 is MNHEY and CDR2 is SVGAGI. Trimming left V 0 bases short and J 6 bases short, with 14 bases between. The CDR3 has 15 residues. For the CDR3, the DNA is TGTGCCAGCAGTTACTCGATCACGGGGGAGAATGGCTACACCTTC. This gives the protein CASSYSITGENGYTF.

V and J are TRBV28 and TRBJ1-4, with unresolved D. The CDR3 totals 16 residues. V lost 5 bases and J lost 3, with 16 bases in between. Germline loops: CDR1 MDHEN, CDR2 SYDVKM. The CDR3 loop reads CASSLHLSRPNEKLFF. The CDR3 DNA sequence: TGTGCCAGCAGTCTCCACCTATCTCGTCCTAATGAAAAACTGTTTTTT.

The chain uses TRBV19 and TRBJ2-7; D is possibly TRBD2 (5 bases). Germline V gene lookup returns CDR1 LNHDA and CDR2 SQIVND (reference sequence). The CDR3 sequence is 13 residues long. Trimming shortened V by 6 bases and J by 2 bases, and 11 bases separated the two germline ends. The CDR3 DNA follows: TGTGCCAGTAGCCAGGACGGGACCTACGAGCAGTACTTC. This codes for CASSQDGTYEQYF.

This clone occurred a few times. The CDR3 loop reads CASRRQGSGTNEKLFF. The CDR3 DNA reads TGTGCCAGCAGAAGACAGGGCTCGGGGACTAATGAAAAACTGTTTTTT. The V call is TRBV28, the J call TRBJ1-4; the match to TRBD1 covers 7 bases. This CDR3 spans 16 amino acids. Per germline, CDR1 MDHEN and CDR2 SYDVKM. V shed 6 bases and J 2 bases; nucleotides not matched to a gene: 9.

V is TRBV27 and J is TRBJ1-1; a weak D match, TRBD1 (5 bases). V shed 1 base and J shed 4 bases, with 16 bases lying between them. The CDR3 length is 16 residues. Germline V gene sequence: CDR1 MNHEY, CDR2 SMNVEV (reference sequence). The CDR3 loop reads CASSLLGVSPSTEAFF. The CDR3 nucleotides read TGTGCCAGCAGTTTATTAGGGGTCTCACCGAGCACTGAAGCTTTCTTT.

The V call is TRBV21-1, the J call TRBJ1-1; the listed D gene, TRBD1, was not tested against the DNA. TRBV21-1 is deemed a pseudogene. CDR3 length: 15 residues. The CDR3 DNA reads TGTGCCAGCAGCAGAAGCAGGGGATTGAACACTGAAGCTTTCTTT. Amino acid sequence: CASSRSRGLNTEAFF.

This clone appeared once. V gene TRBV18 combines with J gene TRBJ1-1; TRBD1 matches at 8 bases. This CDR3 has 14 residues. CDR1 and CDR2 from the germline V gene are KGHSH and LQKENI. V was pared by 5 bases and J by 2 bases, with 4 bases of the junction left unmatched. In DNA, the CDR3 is TGTGCCAGCTCAGGGACAGGAGTTAACACTGAAGCTTTCTTT. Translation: CASSGTGVNTEAFF.

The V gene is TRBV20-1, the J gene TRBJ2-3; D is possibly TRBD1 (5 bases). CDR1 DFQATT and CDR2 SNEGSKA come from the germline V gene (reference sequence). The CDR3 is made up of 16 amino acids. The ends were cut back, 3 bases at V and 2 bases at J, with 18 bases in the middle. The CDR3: CSASGGRGHPTDTQYF. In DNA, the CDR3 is TGCAGTGCTAGTGGTGGTAGGGGCCATCCCACAGATACGCAGTATTTT.

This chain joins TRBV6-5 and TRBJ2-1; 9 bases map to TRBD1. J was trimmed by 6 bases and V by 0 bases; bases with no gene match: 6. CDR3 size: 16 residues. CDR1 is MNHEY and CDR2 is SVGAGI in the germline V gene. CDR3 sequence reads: CASSYSMTGGFNEQFF. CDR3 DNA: TGTGCCAGCAGTTACTCGATGACAGGGGGTTTCAATGAGCAGTTCTTC.